One and the same sample provided the 27 T cell receptor beta chains below, sequenced in a study of T cells in Graves' hyperthyroidism and ophthalmopathy. There were TCR beta CDR3 regions amplified from RNA transcripts. HTBI primers were used for first-round RT-PCR of the TCR CDR3. TCRdb redid the calling of the multiplex PCR reads with MiXCR, one entry per CDR3 protein. The sample carries about 180,000 distinct CDR3 sequences, about 17% recorded once. The specimen was blood. These receptors were obtained from a woman aged 45-65 years with Graves' hyperthyroidism.

Ten or more counts support this clonotype. V gene TRBV19 combines with J gene TRBJ1-5; 9 bases are a match to TRBD1. V lost 5 bases and J lost 0; bases outside the gene matches: 5. CDR1 LNHDA and CDR2 SQIVND come from the germline V gene (reference sequence). The CDR3 has 16 amino acids. Here the CDR3 reads CASSFRQGVSNQPQHF. The CDR3 nucleotides are TGTGCCAGTAGTTTCCGACAGGGGGTTAGCAATCAGCCCCAGCATTTT.

The V call is TRBV11-2, the J call TRBJ2-5; 9 bases are a match to TRBD2. The CDR3 covers 16 residues. Germline-derived CDR1 and CDR2 are SGHAT and FQNNGV. V lost 1 base to trimming and J lost 5 bases; unmatched junction nucleotides: 8. CDR3 region: CASSLALSGRFETQYF. The CDR3 DNA is TGTGCCAGCAGCTTAGCGCTGAGCGGGAGGTTTGAGACCCAGTACTTC.

This clonotype was detected ten times or more. The chain has TRBV24-1 and TRBJ1-1; no clear D gene. Trimming shortened V by 4 bases and J by 5 bases, and 22 bases separated the two germline ends. The CDR3 contains 17 residues. Germline CDR1 KGHDR, CDR2 SFDVKD. In DNA, the CDR3 is TGTGCCACCAGTGACCAACCTAGAGCGGGAAGGGAAACTGAAGCTTTCTTT. Residues: CATSDQPRAGRETEAFF.

This clonotype was observed at least ten times. The chain recombines TRBV20-1 with TRBJ1-5; 7 bases are shared with TRBD1. This CDR3 is built from 14 residues. The germline CDR1 and CDR2 sequences are DFQATT and SNEGSKA (reference sequence). J was trimmed by 0 bases and V by 6 bases; bases with no gene match: 5. For the CDR3, the DNA is TGCAGTGCCACGGGACAGATTAGCAATCAGCCCCAGCATTTT. It translates to CSATGQISNQPQHF.

This clonotype has more than one count but fewer than ten. The V call is TRBV6-1, the J call TRBJ2-1, with 8 bases fitting TRBD2. V lost 5 bases to trimming and J lost 4 bases; unmatched junction nucleotides: 7. The germline CDR1 and CDR2 sequences are MNHNS and SASEGT. This CDR3 spans 15 amino acids. CDR3 protein: CASSTLTSAYNEQFF. The DNA for the CDR3 is TGTGCCAGCAGTACCCTGACTAGCGCGTACAATGAGCAGTTCTTC.

This clonotype was detected many times. The rearrangement joins TRBV5-1 to TRBJ1-1, with no clear D. The CDR3 consists of 16 residues. CDR1 and CDR2 (germline): SGHRS, YFSETQ. The germline V and J ends were trimmed by 4 bases and 0 bases, with 16 bases remaining between them. CDR3 in DNA: TGCGCCAGCAGCCCGGGCTTGACATCTATGAACACTGAAGCTTTCTTT. Protein: CASSPGLTSMNTEAFF.

Comment on this clonotype: The junction departs from germline at one end; a sequencing error may be responsible. The V call is TRBV4-3, the J call TRBJ1-4; D is possibly TRBD1 (6 bases). There are 14 residues in the CDR3. Germline V gives CDR1 LGHNA, CDR2 YSLEER. CDR3 in amino acids: CASSQDRGGEKLLF. In DNA, the CDR3 is TGCGCCAGCAGCCAAGACAGGGGCGGTGAAAAACTGCTTTTT.

This clonotype came up many times. The genes are TRBV7-9 and TRBJ1-1, with D tentatively TRBD1 (5 bases). This CDR3 spans 17 amino acids. The germline V gene has CDR1 SEHNR and CDR2 FQNEAQ (reference sequence). Trimming took 3 bases from V and 3 from J, leaving 20 bases between them. The CDR3 reads CASSLVGEGRKDTEAFF. As DNA, the CDR3 is TGTGCCAGCAGCTTGGTAGGGGAGGGGCGGAAGGACACTGAAGCTTTCTTT.

This clonotype was observed a handful of times. The CDR3 spells CASSQLLTSGGQETQYF. The CDR3 DNA reads TGTGCCAGCAGCCAACTACTGACTAGCGGGGGTCAAGAGACCCAGTACTTC. This sequence joins TRBV4-2 and TRBJ2-5; TRBD2 matches 12 bases. After removal of 2 bases from V and 2 bases from J, the junction contained 6 bases not matched to a gene. CDR3 length: 17 residues. Germline values: CDR1 LGHNA, CDR2 YNFKEQ.

This clonotype was seen at least ten times. The CDR3 DNA reads TGTGCCAGCAGAGACCCCGGGACTAGCGTCAATGAGCAGTTCTTC. Encoded protein: CASRDPGTSVNEQFF. This chain uses TRBV2 with TRBJ2-1, with TRBD2 identical over 10 bases. The CDR3 is 15 residues long. CDR1 and CDR2 from the germline V gene are SNHLY and FYNNEI. After removal of 6 bases from V and 6 bases from J, the junction contained 8 bases not matched to a gene.

This clonotype was seen many times. This rearrangement joins TRBV5-1 to TRBJ2-1, with 8 bases aligning to TRBD2. The trim removed 2 bases at V and 6 bases at J, leaving 13 bases unmatched. Germline V gives CDR1 SGHRS, CDR2 YFSETQ. CDR3 length equals 17 residues. This CDR3 is CASSFIRGYGGANEQFF. The CDR3 DNA is TGCGCCAGCAGCTTTATCAGGGGATACGGGGGGGCCAATGAGCAGTTCTTC.

This clonotype was picked up many times. The rearrangement links TRBV15 to TRBJ1-5; perhaps TRBD1 as D (5 bases). V was trimmed by 0 bases and J by 7 bases, leaving 13 bases between them. Germline CDR1 LNHNV, CDR2 YYDKDF (reference sequence). The CDR3 runs 15 residues. CDR3 DNA sequence: TGTGCCACCAGCAGAGATCGGGGGTTCGGACAGCCCCAGCATTTT. Translation: CATSRDRGFGQPQHF.

Many counts were recorded for this clonotype. J is TRBJ1-1 and V is TRBV5-1; D possibly corresponds to TRBD1 (6 bases). V was pared by 0 bases and J by 4 bases, with 16 bases between. Per the germline V gene, CDR1 is SGHRS and CDR2 is YFSETQ. This CDR3 is 16 amino acids long. For the CDR3, the DNA is TGCGCCAGCAGCTTGGTACGCGGGGGCTTGAGCACTGAAGCTTTCTTT. This encodes CASSLVRGGLSTEAFF.

The CDR3 sequence: CASSYGASDQPQHF. DNA of the CDR3: TGTGCCAGCAGTTACGGGGCGTCGGATCAGCCCCAGCATTTT. This chain uses TRBV6-5 with TRBJ1-5; D is possibly TRBD1 (5 bases). Germline V gives CDR1 MNHEY, CDR2 SVGAGI. This CDR3 has 14 residues. The germline V and J ends were trimmed by 2 bases and 5 bases, with 10 bases remaining between them.

This clonotype came up many times. The rearrangement uses TRBV5-1 and TRBJ1-2; TRBD1 might be the D (5 bases). Germline CDR1 SGHRS, CDR2 YFSETQ. CDR3 length: 16 residues. With 0 bases removed from V and 4 bases from J, the gap between germline ends came to 16 bases. The CDR3 coding sequence is TGCGCCAGCAGCTTGGGGGGACGCCGCAGTGGCTATGGCTACACCTTC. Its translation: CASSLGGRRSGYGYTF.

This clonotype was recorded at least ten times. The chain has TRBV11-2 and TRBJ2-5; D is perhaps TRBD2 (5 bases). This CDR3 is built from 11 residues. Trimming pared 4 bases from V and 9 bases from J, leaving 9 bases between. Germline V gene data show CDR1 as SGHAT and CDR2 as FQNNGV. The CDR3, as DNA: TGTGCCAGCAGCTCCGGGGTTTCCCAGTACTTC. Translating gives CASSSGVSQYF.

This clonotype was found many times. This chain links TRBV4-2 with TRBJ1-1; tentatively, D is TRBD1 (6 bases). The CDR3 has 17 residues. The V and J ends lost 1 base and 0 bases respectively, with 15 bases between them. Germline V lookup: CDR1 LGHNA, CDR2 YNFKEQ. The chain's CDR3 is CASSQATGTSMNTEAFF. The CDR3 DNA reads as TGTGCCAGCAGCCAAGCCACGGGGACATCTATGAACACTGAAGCTTTCTTT.

In this sample, this clonotype turned up a few times. Sequence at one end of the junction differs from germline and may be a read error. The chain is built from TRBV4-1 and TRBJ2-1; the match to TRBD2 covers 12 bases. This CDR3 has 15 amino acids. CDR1 and CDR2 from the germline V gene are MGHRA and YSYEKL. DNA for the CDR3: TGCGCCAGCACCCAACTAGCGGGGGGCGCCCATGAGCAGTTCTTC. Encoded protein: CASTQLAGGAHEQFF.

This clonotype was counted many times. The rearrangement joins TRBV7-3 to TRBJ2-1; 12 nucleotides match TRBD2. V trimming: 4 bases; J trimming: 6 bases; junction bases outside the gene matches: 7. CDR1 SGHTA and CDR2 FQGTGA come from the germline V gene. The CDR3 is 16 residues long. Here the CDR3 reads CASSSSSGGGINEQFF. The CDR3 region has the DNA TGTGCCAGCAGCTCTTCTAGCGGGGGGGGGATCAATGAGCAGTTCTTC.

This clonotype appeared many times. The chain employs TRBV7-2 and TRBJ2-7; D may be TRBD2 (5 bases). The ends were cut back, 4 bases at V and 3 bases at J, with 19 bases in the middle. CDR1 and CDR2 (germline): SGHTA, FQGNSA. The CDR3 extends over 16 amino acids. The CDR3 nucleotides are TGTGCCAGCAGCTGGACTGCGGTCGGCCGGAACTACGAGCAGTACTTC. Encoded protein: CASSWTAVGRNYEQYF.

This clonotype occurred many times. The V call is TRBV18, the J call TRBJ1-1; no reliable D call. CDR3 length: 14 residues. Germline V lookup: CDR1 KGHSH, CDR2 LQKENI. The V and J ends lost 6 bases and 0 bases respectively, with 11 bases between them. This CDR3 is CASSTAFMNTEAFF. The CDR3 DNA reads TGTGCCAGCTCTACTGCCTTCATGAACACTGAAGCTTTCTTT.

This chain connects TRBV28 to TRBJ2-1, with 7 bases matching TRBD1. Germline lookup yields CDR1 MDHEN and CDR2 SYDVKM. The V segment lost 4 bases and the J segment 9 bases; nucleotides outside the gene matches: 12. The CDR3 loop spans 15 amino acids. DNA of the CDR3: TGTGCCAGCAGTTCTGGGACAGACATTAGGTCTGAGCAGTTCTTC. Translating gives CASSSGTDIRSEQFF.

This clonotype was seen repeatedly, ten times or more. The rearrangement uses TRBV6-5 and TRBJ1-5; D ambiguous. CDR3 length: 14 amino acids. V gave up 2 bases and J gave up 2 bases, with 7 bases separating them. Germline values: CDR1 MNHEY, CDR2 SVGAGI. The CDR3 DNA sequence: TGTGCCAGCAGTTACAGGGAAGGCAATCAGCCCCAGCATTTT. Translated, it gives CASSYREGNQPQHF.

The genes are TRBV5-1 and TRBJ1-2, with 11 bases aligning to TRBD1. J gave up 9 bases and V 3 bases, and 10 bases lay outside the gene matches. This CDR3 spans 15 amino acids. Germline CDR1 reads SGHRS; CDR2 reads YFSETQ. The CDR3 sequence: CASSSSGTGGYSYTF. CDR3 bases: TGCGCCAGCAGCTCCTCCGGGACAGGGGGATATAGCTACACCTTC.

In this sample, this clonotype turned up many times. This chain links TRBV6-1 with TRBJ2-3; D is perhaps TRBD1 (6 bases). The ends were cut back, 5 bases at V and 1 base at J, with 13 bases in the middle. Germline assignment: CDR1 MNHNS and CDR2 SASEGT. The CDR3 length is 15 residues. CDR3 sequence (DNA): TGTGCCAGCAGTACCTCAGGGGCCGGCACAGATACGCAGTATTTT. It specifies CASSTSGAGTDTQYF.

This clonotype was recorded many times. The genes are TRBV4-2 and TRBJ1-5, with no clear D. CDR3 length: 13 residues. V lost 1 base, J lost 10 bases, and 11 bases lay in between. Per the germline V gene, CDR1 is LGHNA and CDR2 is YNFKEQ. This chain's CDR3 is CASSQGPTSPQHF. The DNA of the CDR3 is TGTGCCAGCAGCCAAGGCCCAACGAGTCCCCAGCATTTT.

This clonotype was detected many times. The chain has TRBV5-4 and TRBJ2-3; 7 nucleotides line up with TRBD1. Losses at the gene ends were 3 bases for V and 4 bases for J; bases not matched to a gene: 5. Germline CDR1 reads SGHNT; CDR2 reads YYREEE (reference sequence). This CDR3 region has 14 residues. Here the CDR3 reads CASSSRDSPDTQYF. The CDR3 nucleotides read TGTGCCAGCAGCTCCCGGGACAGCCCAGATACGCAGTATTTT.